This T cell receptor (beta chain) was obtained from a study of blood T cell repertoires in COVID-19. Data came from immunoSEQ multiplex PCR; TCRdb stores just in-frame clones and leaves some out. This table has over 200,000 clones, around 82% appearing once. V gave up 5 bases and J gave up 4 bases; unmatched junction bases: 6. The CDR3 has 16 residues. Germline V lookup: CDR1 MDHEN, CDR2 SYDVKM. This rearrangement joins TRBV28 to TRBJ2-3; 13 positions agree with TRBD2. The TCR comes from an older man with acute or convalescent COVID-19. The specimen was peripheral blood. The CDR3, as DNA: TGTGCCAGCAGTCCAAGGACTAGCGGGAGCTCAGATACGCAGTATTTT. Encoded protein: CASSPRTSGSSDTQYF.